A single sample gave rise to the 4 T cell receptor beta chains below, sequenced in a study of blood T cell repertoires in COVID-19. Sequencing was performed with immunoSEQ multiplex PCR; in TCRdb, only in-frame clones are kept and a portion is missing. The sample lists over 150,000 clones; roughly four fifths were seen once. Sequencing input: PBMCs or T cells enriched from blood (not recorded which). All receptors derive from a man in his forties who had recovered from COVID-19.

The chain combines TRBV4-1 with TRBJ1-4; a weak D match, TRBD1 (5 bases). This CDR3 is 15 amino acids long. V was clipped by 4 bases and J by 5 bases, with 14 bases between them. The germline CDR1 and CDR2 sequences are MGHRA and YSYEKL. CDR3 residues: CASSRGTQINEKLFF. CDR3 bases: TGCGCCAGCAGCCGCGGGACCCAGATAAATGAAAAACTGTTTTTT.

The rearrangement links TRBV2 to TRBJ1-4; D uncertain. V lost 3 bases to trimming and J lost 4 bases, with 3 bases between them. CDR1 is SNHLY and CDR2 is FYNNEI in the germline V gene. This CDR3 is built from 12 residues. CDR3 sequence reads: CASSDSNEKLFF. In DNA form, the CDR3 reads TGTGCCAGCAGTGACAGTAATGAAAAACTGTTTTTT.

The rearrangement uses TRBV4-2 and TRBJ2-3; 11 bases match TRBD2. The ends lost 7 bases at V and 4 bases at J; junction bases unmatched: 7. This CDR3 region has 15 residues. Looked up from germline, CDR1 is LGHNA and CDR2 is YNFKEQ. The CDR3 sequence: CASTRASGGPDTQYF. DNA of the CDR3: TGTGCCAGCACCCGGGCTAGCGGGGGGCCAGATACGCAGTATTTT.

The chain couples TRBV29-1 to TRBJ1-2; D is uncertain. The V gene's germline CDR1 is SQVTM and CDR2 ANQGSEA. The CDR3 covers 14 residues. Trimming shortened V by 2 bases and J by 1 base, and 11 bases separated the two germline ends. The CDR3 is CSVEKGSGNYGYTF. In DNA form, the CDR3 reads TGCAGCGTTGAAAAGGGCAGCGGTAACTATGGCTACACCTTC. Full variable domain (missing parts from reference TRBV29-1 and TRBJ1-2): SAVISQKPSRDICQRGTSLTIQCQVDSQVTMMFWYRQQPGQSLTLIATANQGSEATYESGFVIDKFPISRPNLTFSTLTVSNMSPEDSSIYLCSVEKGSGNYGYTFGSGTRLTVV.